What follows describes a single T cell receptor (beta chain). Its antigen remains unknown. The sample is drawn from a study of T cell responses to AZD1222 COVID-19 vaccine. Study observations and caveats: All repertoire sampling was performed exclusively after the peak T cell response. Increases in Spike-specific TCR breadth and depth were seen after two AZD1222 doses.

Measured with immunoSEQ multiplex PCR; TCRdb has only the in-frame clones, and not every one. Of 150,000 or so clones in the sample, 90% to 95% were seen once. The TCR sequence derives from an adult who received the AZD1222 COVID-19 vaccine. The source was peripheral blood, collected 28 days after the second AZD1222 dose.

Here the CDR3 DNA reads TGTGCCAGTAGTATTTTAGCACAGGGAACTGGGGCCAACGTCCTGACTTTC. This gives the protein CASSILAQGTGANVLTF. The V and J genes are TRBV19 and TRBJ2-6, with D perhaps TRBD1 (6 bases). The germline V gene has CDR1 LNHDA and CDR2 SQIVND (reference sequence). V was clipped by 3 bases and J by 2 bases, with 14 bases between them. CDR3 length equals 17 residues.